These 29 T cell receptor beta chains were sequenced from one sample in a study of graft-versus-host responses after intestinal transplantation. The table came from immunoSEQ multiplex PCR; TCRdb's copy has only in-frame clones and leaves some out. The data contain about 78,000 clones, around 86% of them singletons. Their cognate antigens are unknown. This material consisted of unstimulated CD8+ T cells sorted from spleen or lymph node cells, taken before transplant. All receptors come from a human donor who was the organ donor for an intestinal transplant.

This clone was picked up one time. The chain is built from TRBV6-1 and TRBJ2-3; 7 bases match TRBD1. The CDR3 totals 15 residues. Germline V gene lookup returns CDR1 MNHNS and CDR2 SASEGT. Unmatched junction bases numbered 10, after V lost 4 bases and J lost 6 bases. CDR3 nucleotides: TGTGCCAGCAGTGGAATCAGACAGGGATCCGATACGCAGTATTTT. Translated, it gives CASSGIRQGSDTQYF.

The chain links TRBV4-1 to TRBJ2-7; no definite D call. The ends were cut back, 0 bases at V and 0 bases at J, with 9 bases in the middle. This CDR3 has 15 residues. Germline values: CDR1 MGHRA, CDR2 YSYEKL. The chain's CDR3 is CASSQDLVSSYEQYF. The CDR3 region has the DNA TGCGCCAGCAGCCAAGATCTTGTCAGCTCCTACGAGCAGTACTTC.

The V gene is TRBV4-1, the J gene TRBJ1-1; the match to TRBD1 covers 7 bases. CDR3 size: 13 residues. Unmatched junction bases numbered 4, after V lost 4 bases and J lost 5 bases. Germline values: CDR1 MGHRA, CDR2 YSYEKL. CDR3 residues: CASSPPGGTEAFF. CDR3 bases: TGCGCCAGCAGCCCCCCAGGGGGGACTGAAGCTTTCTTT.

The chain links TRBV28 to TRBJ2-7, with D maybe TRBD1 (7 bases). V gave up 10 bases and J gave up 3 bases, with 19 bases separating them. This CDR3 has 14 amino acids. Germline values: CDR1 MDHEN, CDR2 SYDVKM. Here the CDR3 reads CATGQGGPLYEQYF. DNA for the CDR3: TGTGCCACGGGCCAGGGGGGACCTCTCTACGAGCAGTACTTC. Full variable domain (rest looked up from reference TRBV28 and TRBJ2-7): DVKVTQSSRYLVKRTGEKVFLECVQDMDHENMFWYRQDPGLGLRLIYFSYDVKMKEKGDIPEGYSVSREKKERFSLILESASTNQTSMYLCATGQGGPLYEQYFGPGTRLTVT.

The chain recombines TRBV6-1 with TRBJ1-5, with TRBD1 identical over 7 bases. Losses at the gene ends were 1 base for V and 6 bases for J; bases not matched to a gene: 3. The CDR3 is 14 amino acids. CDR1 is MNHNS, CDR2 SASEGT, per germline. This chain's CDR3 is CASSEGQGFQPQHF. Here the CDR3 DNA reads TGTGCCAGCAGTGAAGGACAGGGTTTTCAGCCCCAGCATTTT.

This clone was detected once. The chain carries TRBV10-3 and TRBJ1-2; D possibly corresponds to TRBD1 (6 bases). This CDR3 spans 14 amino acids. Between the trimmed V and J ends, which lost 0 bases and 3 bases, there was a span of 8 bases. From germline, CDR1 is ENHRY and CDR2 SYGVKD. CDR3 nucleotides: TGTGCCATCAGTGAGTCGGACAGCTACTATGGCTACACCTTC. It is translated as CAISESDSYYGYTF.

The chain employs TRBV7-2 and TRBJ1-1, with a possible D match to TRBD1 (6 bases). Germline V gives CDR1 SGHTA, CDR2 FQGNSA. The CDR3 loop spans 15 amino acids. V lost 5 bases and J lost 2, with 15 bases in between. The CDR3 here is CASSPTGRGNTEAFF. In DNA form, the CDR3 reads TGTGCCAGCAGCCCTACAGGGAGAGGAAACACTGAAGCTTTCTTT.

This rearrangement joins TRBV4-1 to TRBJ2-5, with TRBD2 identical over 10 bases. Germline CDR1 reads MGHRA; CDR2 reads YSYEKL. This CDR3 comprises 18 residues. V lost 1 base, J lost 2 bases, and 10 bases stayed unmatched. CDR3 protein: CASSQGTLAGDRQETQYF. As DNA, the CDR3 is TGCGCCAGCAGCCAAGGGACTCTAGCGGGGGATCGACAAGAGACCCAGTACTTC.

CDR3 residues: CASTAYKFLNREHIQYF. In DNA form, the CDR3 reads TGTGCCAGCACAGCTTATAAATTTCTTAACAGGGAACACATTCAGTACTTC. The chain employs TRBV7-9 and TRBJ2-4, with D possibly TRBD1 on 6 matching bases. The CDR3 extends over 17 amino acids. CDR1 SEHNR and CDR2 FQNEAQ come from the germline V gene (reference sequence). The V end lost 7 bases, the J end lost 8 bases, and 27 bases lay between the germline ends.

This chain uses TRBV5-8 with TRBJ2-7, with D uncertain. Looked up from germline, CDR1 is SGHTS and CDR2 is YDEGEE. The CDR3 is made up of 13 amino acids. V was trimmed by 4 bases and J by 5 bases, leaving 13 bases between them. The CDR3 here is CASSPSPFDEQYF. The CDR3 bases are TGTGCCAGCAGCCCCAGCCCTTTCGACGAGCAGTACTTC.

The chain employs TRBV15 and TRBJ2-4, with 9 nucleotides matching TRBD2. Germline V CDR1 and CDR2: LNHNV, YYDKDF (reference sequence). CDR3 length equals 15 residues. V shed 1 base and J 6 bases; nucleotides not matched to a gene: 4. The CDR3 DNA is TGTGCCACCAGCAGAGGGATTAGCGGGGGAAACATTCAGTACTTC. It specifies CATSRGISGGNIQYF. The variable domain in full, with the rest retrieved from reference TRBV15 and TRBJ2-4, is DAMVIQNPRYQVTQFGKPVTLSCSQTLNHNVMYWYQQKSSQAPKLLFHYYDKDFNNEADTPDNFQSRRPNTSFCFLDIRSPGLGDTAMYLCATSRGISGGNIQYFGAGTRLSVL.

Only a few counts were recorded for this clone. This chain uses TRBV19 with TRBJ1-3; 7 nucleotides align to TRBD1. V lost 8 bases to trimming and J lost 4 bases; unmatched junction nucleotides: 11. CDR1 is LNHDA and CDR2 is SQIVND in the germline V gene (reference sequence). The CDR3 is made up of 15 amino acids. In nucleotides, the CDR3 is TGTGCCAGTGGAAGACAGGGCCCTCTCGGAAACACCATATATTTT. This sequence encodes CASGRQGPLGNTIYF.

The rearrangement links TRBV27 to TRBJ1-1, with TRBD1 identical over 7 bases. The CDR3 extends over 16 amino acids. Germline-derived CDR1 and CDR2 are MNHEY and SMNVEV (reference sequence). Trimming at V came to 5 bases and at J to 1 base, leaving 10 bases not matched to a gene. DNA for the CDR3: TGTGCCAGCAGTATGCGGGACAGTCTGGCGAACACTGAAGCTTTCTTT. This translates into CASSMRDSLANTEAFF.

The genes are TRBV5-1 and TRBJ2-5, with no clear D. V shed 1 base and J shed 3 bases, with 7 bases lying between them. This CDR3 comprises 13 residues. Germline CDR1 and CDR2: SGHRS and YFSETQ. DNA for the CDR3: TGCGCCAGCAGCTTGCCACCTGAAGAGACCCAGTACTTC. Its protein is CASSLPPEETQYF. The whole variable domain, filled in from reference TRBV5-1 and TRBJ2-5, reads KAGVTQTPRYLIKTRGQQVTLSCSPISGHRSVSWYQQTPGQGLQFLFEYFSETQRNKGNFPGRFSGRQFSNSRSEMNVSTLELGDSALYLCASSLPPEETQYFGPGTRLLVL.

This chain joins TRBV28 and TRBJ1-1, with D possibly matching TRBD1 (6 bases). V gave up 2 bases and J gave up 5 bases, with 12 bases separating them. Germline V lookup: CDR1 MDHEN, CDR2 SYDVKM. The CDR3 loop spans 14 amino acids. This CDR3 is CASSLRGGWTEAFF. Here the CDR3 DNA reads TGTGCCAGCAGTTTAAGGGGGGGCTGGACTGAAGCTTTCTTT.

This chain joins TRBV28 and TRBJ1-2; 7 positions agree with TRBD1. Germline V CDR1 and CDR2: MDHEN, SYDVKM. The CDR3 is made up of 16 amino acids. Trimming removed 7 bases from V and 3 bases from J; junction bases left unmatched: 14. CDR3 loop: CASTSPSGGGDYGYTF. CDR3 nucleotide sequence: TGTGCCAGCACCTCCCCTTCGGGAGGGGGCGACTATGGCTACACCTTC.

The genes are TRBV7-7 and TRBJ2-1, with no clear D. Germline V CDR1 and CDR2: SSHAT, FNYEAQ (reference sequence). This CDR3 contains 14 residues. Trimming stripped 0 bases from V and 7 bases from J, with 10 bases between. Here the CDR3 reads CASSLALGQNEQFF. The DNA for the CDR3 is TGTGCCAGCAGCTTAGCTCTGGGTCAGAATGAGCAGTTCTTC.

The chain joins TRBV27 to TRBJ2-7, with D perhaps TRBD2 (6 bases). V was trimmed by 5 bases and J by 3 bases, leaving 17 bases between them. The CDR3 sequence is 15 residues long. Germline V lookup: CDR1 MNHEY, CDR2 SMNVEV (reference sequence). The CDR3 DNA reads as TGTGCCAGCAGTATAACTAGCCTCTCCCTCTACGAGCAGTACTTC. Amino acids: CASSITSLSLYEQYF.

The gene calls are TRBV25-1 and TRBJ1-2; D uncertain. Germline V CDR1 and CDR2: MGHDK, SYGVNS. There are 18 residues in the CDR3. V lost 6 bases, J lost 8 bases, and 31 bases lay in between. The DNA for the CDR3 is TGTGCCAGCAGCACGATCCACGAGGGAGACAAGTGGGGAAGCGGCTACACCTTC. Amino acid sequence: CASSTIHEGDKWGSGYTF.

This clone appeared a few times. CDR3 region: CASSQDKYPDGGTYNEQFF. CDR3 in DNA: TGTGCCAGCAGCCAAGATAAGTATCCGGATGGGGGGACCTACAATGAGCAGTTCTTC. V and J are TRBV4-2 and TRBJ2-1, with a weak D call TRBD2 (6 bases). Germline values: CDR1 LGHNA, CDR2 YNFKEQ. Deletions cut 0 bases from V and 2 bases from J, with 20 bases between. This CDR3 has 19 amino acids.

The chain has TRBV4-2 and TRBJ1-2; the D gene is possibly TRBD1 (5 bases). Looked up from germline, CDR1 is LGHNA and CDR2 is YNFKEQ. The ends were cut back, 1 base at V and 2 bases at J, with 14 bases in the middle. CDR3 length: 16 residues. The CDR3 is CASSQGGAGTNYGYTF. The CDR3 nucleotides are TGTGCCAGCAGCCAAGGTGGGGCGGGCACGAACTATGGCTACACCTTC.

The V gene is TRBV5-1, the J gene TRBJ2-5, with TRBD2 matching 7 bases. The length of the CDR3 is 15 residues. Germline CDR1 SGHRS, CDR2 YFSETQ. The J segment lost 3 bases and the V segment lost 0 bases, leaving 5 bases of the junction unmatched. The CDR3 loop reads CASSLGFGGKETQYF. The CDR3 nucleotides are TGCGCCAGCAGCTTGGGGTTCGGGGGGAAAGAGACCCAGTACTTC.

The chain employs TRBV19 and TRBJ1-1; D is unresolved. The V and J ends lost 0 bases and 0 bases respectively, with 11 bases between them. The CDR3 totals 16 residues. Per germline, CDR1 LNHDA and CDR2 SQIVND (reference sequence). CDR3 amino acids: CASSIDGIAVNTEAFF. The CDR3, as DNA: TGTGCCAGTAGTATAGATGGTATCGCGGTGAACACTGAAGCTTTCTTT. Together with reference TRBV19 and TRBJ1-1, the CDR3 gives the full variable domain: DGGITQSPKYLFRKEGQNVTLSCEQNLNHDAMYWYRQDPGQGLRLIYYSQIVNDFQKGDIAEGYSVSREKKESFPLTVTSAQKNPTAFYLCASSIDGIAVNTEAFFGQGTRLTVV.

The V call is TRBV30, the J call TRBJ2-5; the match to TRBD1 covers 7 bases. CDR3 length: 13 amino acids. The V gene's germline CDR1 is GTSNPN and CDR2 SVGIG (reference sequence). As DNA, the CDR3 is TGTGCTTTGGACAGGTCGGTTTCGGAGACCCAGTACTTC. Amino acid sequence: CALDRSVSETQYF.

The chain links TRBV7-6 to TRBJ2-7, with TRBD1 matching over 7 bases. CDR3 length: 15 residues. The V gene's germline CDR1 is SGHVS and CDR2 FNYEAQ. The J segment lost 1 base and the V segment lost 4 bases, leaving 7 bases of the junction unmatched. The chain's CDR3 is CASSSDPGGSYEQYF. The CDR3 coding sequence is TGTGCCAGCAGCTCCGACCCAGGGGGTTCCTACGAGCAGTACTTC.

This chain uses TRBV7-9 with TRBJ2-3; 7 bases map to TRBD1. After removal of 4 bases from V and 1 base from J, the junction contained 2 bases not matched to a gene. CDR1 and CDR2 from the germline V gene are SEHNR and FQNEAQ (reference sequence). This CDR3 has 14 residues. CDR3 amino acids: CASSYGQGTDTQYF. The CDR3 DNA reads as TGTGCCAGCAGCTACGGACAGGGCACAGATACGCAGTATTTT.

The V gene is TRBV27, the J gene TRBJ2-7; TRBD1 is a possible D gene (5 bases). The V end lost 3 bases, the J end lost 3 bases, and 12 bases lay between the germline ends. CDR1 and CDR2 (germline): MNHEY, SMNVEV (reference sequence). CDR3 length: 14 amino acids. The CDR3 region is CASSLSSGYYEQYF. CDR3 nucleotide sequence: TGTGCCAGCAGTTTGAGCTCAGGGTACTACGAGCAGTACTTC.

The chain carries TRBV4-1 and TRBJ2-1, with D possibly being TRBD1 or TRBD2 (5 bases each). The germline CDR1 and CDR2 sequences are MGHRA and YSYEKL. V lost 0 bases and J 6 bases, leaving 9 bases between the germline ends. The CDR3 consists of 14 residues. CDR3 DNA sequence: TGCGCCAGCAGCCAAGAAAGAGGGGCCAATGAGCAGTTCTTC. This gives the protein CASSQERGANEQFF.

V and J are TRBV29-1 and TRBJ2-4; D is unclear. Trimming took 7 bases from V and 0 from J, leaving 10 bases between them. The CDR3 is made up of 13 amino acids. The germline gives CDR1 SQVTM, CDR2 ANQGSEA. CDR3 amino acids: CSAISLAKNIQYF. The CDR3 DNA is TGCAGCGCGATATCCCTAGCCAAAAACATTCAGTACTTC.